This T cell receptor beta chain was sequenced for a study of T cells in Graves' hyperthyroidism and ophthalmopathy. This clonotype was counted many times. Its antigen is undetermined. Amplification yielded TCR beta CDR3 regions, with RNA transcripts as the source. The HTBI primer set was used in a first-round RT-PCR of the TCR CDR3. TCRdb reanalysed the multiplex PCR reads using MiXCR and keeps one entry per CDR3 protein. The sample yields 220,000 or so distinct CDR3 sequences, approximately 16% seen once. Study outcomes and limitations: Separation of ophthalmopathy from stable hyperthyroidism was achieved by a 13 V-J model.

V was clipped by 1 base and J by 6 bases, with 6 bases between them. CDR3 length: 13 residues. Sequenced sample: blood. This chain joins TRBV12-3 or TRBV12-4 and TRBJ1-4; D perhaps matches TRBD1 (5 bases). This sequence originates from a woman under 30 with Graves' ophthalmopathy. The CDR3 DNA sequence: TGTGCCAGCAGTTTAGGAGGGGATGAAAAACTGTTTTTT. It specifies CASSLGGDEKLFF.